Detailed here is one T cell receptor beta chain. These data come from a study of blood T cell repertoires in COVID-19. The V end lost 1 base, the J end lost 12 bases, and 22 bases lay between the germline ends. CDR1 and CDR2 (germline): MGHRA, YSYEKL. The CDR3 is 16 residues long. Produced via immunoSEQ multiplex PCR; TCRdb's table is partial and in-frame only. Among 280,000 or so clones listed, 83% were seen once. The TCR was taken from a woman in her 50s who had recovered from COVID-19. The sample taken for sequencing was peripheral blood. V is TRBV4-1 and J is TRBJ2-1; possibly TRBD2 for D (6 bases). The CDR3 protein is CASSQGGGAAYQRQFF. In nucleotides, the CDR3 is TGCGCCAGCAGCCAAGGGGGCGGGGCGGCCTACCAAAGGCAGTTCTTC.